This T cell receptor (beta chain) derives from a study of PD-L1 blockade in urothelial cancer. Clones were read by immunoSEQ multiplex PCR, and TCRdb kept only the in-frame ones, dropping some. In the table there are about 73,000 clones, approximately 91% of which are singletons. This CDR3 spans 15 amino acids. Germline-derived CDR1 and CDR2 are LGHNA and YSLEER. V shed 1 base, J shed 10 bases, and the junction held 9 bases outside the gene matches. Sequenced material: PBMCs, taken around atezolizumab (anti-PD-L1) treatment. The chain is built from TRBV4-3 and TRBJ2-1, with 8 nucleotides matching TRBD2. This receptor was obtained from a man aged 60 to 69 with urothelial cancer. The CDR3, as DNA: TGCGCCAGCAGCCAAGCCGGGACTAGGTTAGGAGAGCAGTTCTTC. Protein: CASSQAGTRLGEQFF.